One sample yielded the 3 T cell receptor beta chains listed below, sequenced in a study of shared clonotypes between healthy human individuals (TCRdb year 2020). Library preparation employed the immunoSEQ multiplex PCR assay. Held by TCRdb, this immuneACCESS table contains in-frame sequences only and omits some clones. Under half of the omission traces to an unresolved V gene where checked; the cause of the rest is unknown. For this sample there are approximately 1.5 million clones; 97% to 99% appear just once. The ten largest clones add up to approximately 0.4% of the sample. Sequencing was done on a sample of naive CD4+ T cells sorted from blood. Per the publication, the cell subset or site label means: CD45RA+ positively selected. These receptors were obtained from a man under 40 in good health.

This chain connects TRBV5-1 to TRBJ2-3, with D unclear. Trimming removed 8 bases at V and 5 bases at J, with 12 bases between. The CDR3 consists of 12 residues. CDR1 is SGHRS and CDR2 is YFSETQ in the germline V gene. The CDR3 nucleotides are TGCGCCAGTAGCAGGTCGGGAGATACGCAGTATTTT. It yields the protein CASSRSGDTQYF.

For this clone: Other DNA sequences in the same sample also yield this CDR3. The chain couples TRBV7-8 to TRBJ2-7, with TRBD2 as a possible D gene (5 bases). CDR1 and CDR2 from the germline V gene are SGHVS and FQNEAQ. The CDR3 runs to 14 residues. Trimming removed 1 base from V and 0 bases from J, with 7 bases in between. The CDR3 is CASSLVGSSYEQYF. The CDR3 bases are TGTGCCAGCAGCTTAGTTGGGAGCTCCTACGAGCAGTACTTC.

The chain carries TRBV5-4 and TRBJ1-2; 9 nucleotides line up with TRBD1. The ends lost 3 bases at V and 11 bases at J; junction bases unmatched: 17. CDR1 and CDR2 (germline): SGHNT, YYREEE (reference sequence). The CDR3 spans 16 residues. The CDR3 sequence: CASSSTGGGRSGAYTF. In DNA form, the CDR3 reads TGTGCCAGCAGCTCAACAGGGGGCGGGCGATCTGGGGCATACACCTTC.